This paragraph reports one TCR beta chain. This clonotype was picked up a small number of times. Its cognate antigen has yet to be identified. No qualities accompany the bases; no much larger clone lies one base away. The intended sense of this specimen's time point label: technical triplicate 2. For the sorted-subset TCR libraries, the starting material was 1 million sorted CD4+ or CD8+ T cells. Peripheral blood underwent Ficoll-Hypaque density gradient centrifugation to isolate PBMCs, which were then cryopreserved in liquid nitrogen. The study also sequenced paired sorted CD4+ and CD8+ subsets from healthy controls, HAM/TSP patients and MS patients. cDNA was synthesized by template-switch 5'RACE using a primer with a 10-nucleotide random unique molecular identifier that tagged each TCR transcript. Every sequencing run yielded over 180 million TCR-beta sequences covering 15-18 subjects. The RNeasy kit was used to extract total RNA. Using the KAPA Real-time Library Amplification kit, TCR-beta VDJ regions were amplified with primers for the TCR constant region and the 5'RACE anchor. Sample indexes and Illumina adaptors were added in a first PCR, and a second PCR then increased library yield. After Ampure bead purification, the TCR product of roughly 650 bp was size-selected on a 2% E-gel SizeSelection system. Before pooling, libraries had their quality checked on a Bioanalyzer, their concentration measured with Qubit, and their quantity determined with the Kapa Library Quantification kit. Paired-end 2 x 150 bp sequencing of the libraries was performed on an Illumina HiSeq 2500. To increase sequence diversity, about 24-32% phiX was spiked into each library pool. The source study handled its data this way. Quality-filtered reads were processed with the UMI-based MiGEC pipeline, which removed over 90% of raw TCR sequences during error correction. IMGT germline references were used for alignment of VDJ genes, and clonotypes were defined by a unique CDR3 amino acid sequence together with V-J genes. Clonal expansion, Shannon diversity, and CDR3 relatedness (CalcPairwiseDistances, ClusterSamples) were evaluated with VDJtools, and phylogenetic trees were built with CLCbio workbench. Using coefficient-of-variation modelling across technical triplicates, the study counted a clone as expanded if it had at least 8 unique UMIs. Starting from the raw public reads, TCRdb applied fastp trimming at Q25, assembled clones with MiXCR and retained in-frame beta chains. When rows share a CDR3 protein, they turn into one entry using the most common DNA and genes. None of the V and J calls come from the authors' own analysis; TCRdb made them. Across this sample there are more than 30,000 distinct CDR3 sequences, with less than 15% seen only once. The top ten constitute approximately 5.4% of the sample.

The source of the sample is a study of neurological immune-mediated disorders (dated by TCRdb to the late 2010s). Study-level background: Peripheral blood TCR-beta repertoires from HTLV-I-associated myelopathy (HAM/TSP) patients, multiple sclerosis patients and healthy controls were compared by UMI-based sequencing. The 90 to 110 TCR-beta libraries included longitudinal samples, technical triplicates and paired sorted CD4+ and CD8+ T-cell subsets alongside PBMC samples. Technical triplicate libraries were sequenced to precisely calculate the variability in frequency of each individual clone. The cohort was made up of approximately 71 subjects, consisting of around 14 HAM/TSP patients, some 35 multiple sclerosis patients and 20 healthy controls. The investigation overall reported the following: TCR clonal expansion was greatest in HAM/TSP patients and smallest in MS patients, who ranked below even healthy controls. Expanded clones from different subjects shared no identical CDR3 amino acid sequences, which suggests that TCR-beta repertoires were private in all groups.

The V and J ends are trimmed by 0 bases and 2 bases, leaving 7 bases between them. The germline V gene yields LGHNA for CDR1 and YNFKEQ for CDR2. Including cysteine and phenylalanine, the CDR3 has 14 amino acids. Only the CDR3 part of the read is kept: 42 bases, read in frame from the first base. The sample taken for sequencing was CD4+ T cells from blood. This sequence originates from a female donor with HTLV-1-associated myelopathy (HAM/TSP). The chain couples TRBV4-2 to TRBJ1-2; the D gene is not confidently resolved. The DNA sequence is given as TGTGCCAGCAGCCAAGAACAGATAAACTATGGCTACACCTTC. The encoded protein is CASSQEQINYGYTF.